One sample yielded the 9 T cell receptor beta chains listed below, sequenced in a study of OX40 agonist ivuxolimab in advanced cancers. TCRdb keeps only in-frame clones here, not all; method: immunoSEQ multiplex PCR. The sample holds 40,000 or so clones, about 90% seen once. Sequences were derived from CD4+ or CD8+ T cells sorted from blood, sampled in a trial of the OX40 agonist ivuxolimab. These receptors were collected from an adult with an advanced solid tumor such as melanoma, head and neck, liver or kidney cancer.

The rearrangement joins TRBV18 to TRBJ1-5; 7 nucleotides agree with TRBD1. CDR1 KGHSH and CDR2 LQKENI come from the germline V gene. V was pared by 2 bases and J by 2 bases, with 6 bases of the junction left unmatched. This CDR3 comprises 16 residues. The CDR3 DNA is TGTGCCAGCTCACCAGTGGCAGGGGGAGGCAATCAGCCCCAGCATTTT. It codes for CASSPVAGGGNQPQHF.

This chain links TRBV19 with TRBJ1-4; D is possibly TRBD1 (5 bases). Germline V gene sequence: CDR1 LNHDA, CDR2 SQIVND (reference sequence). The V end lost 3 bases, the J end lost 7 bases, and 12 bases lay between the germline ends. This CDR3 contains 14 residues. The CDR3 region has the DNA TGTGCCAGTAGTATCGCAGGGACGGGTGAAAAACTGTTTTTT. It translates to CASSIAGTGEKLFF. The complete variable domain, with remaining parts taken from reference TRBV19 and TRBJ1-4, reads DGGITQSPKYLFRKEGQNVTLSCEQNLNHDAMYWYRQDPGQGLRLIYYSQIVNDFQKGDIAEGYSVSREKKESFPLTVTSAQKNPTAFYLCASSIAGTGEKLFFGSGTQLSVL.

The rearrangement uses TRBV2 and TRBJ1-1, with D possibly matching TRBD1 (5 bases). CDR3 length: 13 residues. V gave up 2 bases and J gave up 11 bases, with 15 bases separating them. The germline CDR1 and CDR2 sequences are SNHLY and FYNNEI. The CDR3 DNA reads as TGTGCCAGCAGTGAAATGGGAACAGGCCGGGCTTTCTTT. Protein product: CASSEMGTGRAFF. Looking up the rest from reference TRBV2 and TRBJ1-1 gives the full variable domain: EPEVTQTPSHQVTQMGQEVILRCVPISNHLYFYWYRQILGQKVEFLVSFYNNEISEKSEIFDDQFSVERPDGSNFTLKIRSTKLEDSAMYFCASSEMGTGRAFFGQGTRLTVV.

A single count supports this clone. J is TRBJ2-7 and V is TRBV5-4, with D possibly being TRBD2 (6 bases). The CDR3 is made up of 15 amino acids. The germline gives CDR1 SGHNT, CDR2 YYREEE (reference sequence). Trimming left V 4 bases short and J 2 bases short, with 16 bases between. The CDR3 spells CASSPGTFKAYEQYF. CDR3 nucleotides: TGTGCCAGCAGCCCCGGGACTTTCAAGGCCTACGAGCAGTACTTC.

The J gene is TRBJ2-2, the V gene TRBV11-3, with 7 bases aligning to TRBD2. The V segment lost 5 bases and the J segment 7 bases; nucleotides outside the gene matches: 4. CDR1 and CDR2 (germline): SGHNT, YENEEA. The CDR3 has 13 residues. Here the CDR3 reads CASSPREDGELFF. The DNA of the CDR3 is TGTGCCAGCAGCCCCCGGGAGGACGGGGAGCTGTTTTTT.

V and J are TRBV7-9 and TRBJ2-7, with a possible D match to TRBD2 (7 bases). Trimming took 5 bases from V and 3 from J, leaving 23 bases between them. Germline loops: CDR1 SEHNR, CDR2 FQNEAQ (reference sequence). This CDR3 has 17 amino acids. CDR3 nucleotide sequence: TGTGCCAGCAGCCCACCAGTAGGGGGGGGGCCCGACTACGAGCAGTACTTC. This translates into CASSPPVGGGPDYEQYF.

The chain uses TRBV18 and TRBJ1-2, with TRBD1 as a possible D gene (6 bases). V was clipped by 5 bases and J by 5 bases, with 15 bases between them. The germline V gene has CDR1 KGHSH and CDR2 LQKENI. The CDR3 has 14 amino acids. The CDR3 DNA follows: TGTGCCAGCTCAGCGGACAGCGTACGATATGGCTACACCTTC. Translated: CASSADSVRYGYTF.

Written as DNA, the CDR3 is TGCGCCAGCAGCCAAGAGGGGAGCGGAGATACGCAGTATTTT. It yields the protein CASSQEGSGDTQYF. The chain has TRBV4-3 and TRBJ2-3; weak D call: TRBD2 (5 bases). There are 14 residues in the CDR3. Germline loops: CDR1 LGHNA, CDR2 YSLEER. V shed 0 bases and J shed 5 bases, with 9 bases lying between them.

V gene TRBV6-1 combines with J gene TRBJ1-4, with D perhaps matching TRBD1 (5 bases). Per germline, CDR1 MNHNS and CDR2 SASEGT. Trimming stripped 2 bases from V and 5 bases from J, with 9 bases between. The CDR3 length is 14 residues. In DNA, the CDR3 is TGTGCCAGCAGTGAAATCAGGGTGAATGAAAAACTGTTTTTT. The encoded protein is CASSEIRVNEKLFF.